The sequence of this TCR beta chain was determined in a study of T-cell reconstitution after alpha-beta-depleted transplantation in children. V dropped 0 bases and J dropped 8 bases, with 11 bases sitting between them. The CDR3 totals 14 residues. Germline lookup yields CDR1 MNHEY and CDR2 SVGAGI. This clonotype has a handful of counts. Unique molecular identifiers were incorporated into the prepared TCRbeta library. TCRdb fed the PCR reads into MiXCR, producing one record per CDR3 protein. The repertoire consists of some 340,000 distinct CDR3 sequences, with around a tenth occurring once and the leading ten covering 2.4%.

Sequencing used PBMCs from the stem cell graft donor, obtained from the stem cell graft. The sequence derives from a human donor who donated a stem cell graft to a child with acute lymphoblastic leukemia. V usage is TRBV6-5 and J usage is TRBJ2-1, with D perhaps being TRBD1 or TRBD2 (5 bases each). CDR3 amino acids: CASSYSGEEYEQFF. The CDR3 nucleotides are TGTGCCAGCAGTTACTCGGGGGAAGAGTATGAGCAGTTCTTC.